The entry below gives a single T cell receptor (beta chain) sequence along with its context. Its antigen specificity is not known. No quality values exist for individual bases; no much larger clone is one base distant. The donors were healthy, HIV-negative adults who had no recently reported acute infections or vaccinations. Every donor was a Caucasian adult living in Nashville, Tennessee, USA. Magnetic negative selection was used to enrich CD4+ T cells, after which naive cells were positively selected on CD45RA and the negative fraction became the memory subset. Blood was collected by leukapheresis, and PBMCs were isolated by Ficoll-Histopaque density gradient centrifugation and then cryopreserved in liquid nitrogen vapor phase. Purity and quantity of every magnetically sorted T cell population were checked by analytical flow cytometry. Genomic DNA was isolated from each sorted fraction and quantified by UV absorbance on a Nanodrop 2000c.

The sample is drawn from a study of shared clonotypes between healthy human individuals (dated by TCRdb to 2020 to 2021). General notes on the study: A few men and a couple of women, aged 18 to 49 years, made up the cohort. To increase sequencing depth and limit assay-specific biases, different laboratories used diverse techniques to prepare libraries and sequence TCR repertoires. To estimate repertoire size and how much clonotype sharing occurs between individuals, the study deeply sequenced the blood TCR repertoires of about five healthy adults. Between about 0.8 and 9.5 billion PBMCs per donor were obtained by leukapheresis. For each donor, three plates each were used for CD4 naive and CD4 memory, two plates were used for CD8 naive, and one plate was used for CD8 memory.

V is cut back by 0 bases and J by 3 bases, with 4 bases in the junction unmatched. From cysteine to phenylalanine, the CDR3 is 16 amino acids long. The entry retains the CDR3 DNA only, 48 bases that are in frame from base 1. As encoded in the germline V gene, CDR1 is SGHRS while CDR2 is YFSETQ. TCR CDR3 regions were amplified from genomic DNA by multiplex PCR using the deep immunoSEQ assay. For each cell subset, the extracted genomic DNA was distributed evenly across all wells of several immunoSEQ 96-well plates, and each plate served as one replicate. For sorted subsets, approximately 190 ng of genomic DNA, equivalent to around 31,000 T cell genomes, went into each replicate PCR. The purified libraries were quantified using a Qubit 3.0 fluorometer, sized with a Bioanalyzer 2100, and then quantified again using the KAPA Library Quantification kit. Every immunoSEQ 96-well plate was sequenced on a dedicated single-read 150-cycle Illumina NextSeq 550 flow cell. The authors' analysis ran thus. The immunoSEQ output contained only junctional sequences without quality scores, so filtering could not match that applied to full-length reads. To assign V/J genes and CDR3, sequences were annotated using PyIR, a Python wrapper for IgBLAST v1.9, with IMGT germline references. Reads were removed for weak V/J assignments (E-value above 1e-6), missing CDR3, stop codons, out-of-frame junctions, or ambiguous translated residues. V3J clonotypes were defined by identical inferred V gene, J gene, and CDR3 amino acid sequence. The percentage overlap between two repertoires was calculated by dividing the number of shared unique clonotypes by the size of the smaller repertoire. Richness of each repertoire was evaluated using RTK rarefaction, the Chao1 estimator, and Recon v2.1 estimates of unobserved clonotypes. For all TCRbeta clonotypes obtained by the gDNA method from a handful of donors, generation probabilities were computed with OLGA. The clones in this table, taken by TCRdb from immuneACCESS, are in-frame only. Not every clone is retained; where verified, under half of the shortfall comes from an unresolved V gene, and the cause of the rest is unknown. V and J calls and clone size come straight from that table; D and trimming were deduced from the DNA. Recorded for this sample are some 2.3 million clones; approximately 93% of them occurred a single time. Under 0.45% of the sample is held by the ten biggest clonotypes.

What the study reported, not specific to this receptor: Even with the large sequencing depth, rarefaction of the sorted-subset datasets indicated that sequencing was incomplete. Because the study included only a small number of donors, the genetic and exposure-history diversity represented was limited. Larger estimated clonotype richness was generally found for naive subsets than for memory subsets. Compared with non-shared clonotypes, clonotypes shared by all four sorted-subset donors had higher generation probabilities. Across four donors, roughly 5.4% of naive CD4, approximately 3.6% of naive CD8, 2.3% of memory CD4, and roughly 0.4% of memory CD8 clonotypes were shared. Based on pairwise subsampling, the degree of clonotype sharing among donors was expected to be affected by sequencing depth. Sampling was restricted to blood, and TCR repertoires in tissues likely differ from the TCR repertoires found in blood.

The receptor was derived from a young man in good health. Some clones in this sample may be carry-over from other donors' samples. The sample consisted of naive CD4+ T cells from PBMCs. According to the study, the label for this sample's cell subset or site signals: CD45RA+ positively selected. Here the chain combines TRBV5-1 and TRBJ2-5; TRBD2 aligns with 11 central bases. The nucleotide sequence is TGCGCCAGCAGCTTGGTTGTACTAGCGGGAGAAGAGACCCAGTACTTC. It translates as CASSLVVLAGEETQYF.